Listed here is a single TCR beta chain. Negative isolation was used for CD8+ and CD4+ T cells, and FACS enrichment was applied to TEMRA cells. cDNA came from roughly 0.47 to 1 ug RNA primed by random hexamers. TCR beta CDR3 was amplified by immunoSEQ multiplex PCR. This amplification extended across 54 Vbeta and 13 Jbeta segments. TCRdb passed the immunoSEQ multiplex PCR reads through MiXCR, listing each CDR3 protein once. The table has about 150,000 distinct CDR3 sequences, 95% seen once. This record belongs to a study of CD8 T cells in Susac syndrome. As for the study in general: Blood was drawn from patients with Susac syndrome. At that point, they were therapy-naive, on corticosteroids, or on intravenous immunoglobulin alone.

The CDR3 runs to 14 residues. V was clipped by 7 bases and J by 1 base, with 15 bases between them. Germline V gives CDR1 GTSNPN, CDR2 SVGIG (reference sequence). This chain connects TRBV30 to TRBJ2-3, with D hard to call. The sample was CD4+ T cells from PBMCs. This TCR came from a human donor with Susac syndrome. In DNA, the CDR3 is TGTGCCTACCTCTGGGGTGTGTGCACAGATACGCAGTATTTT. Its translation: CAYLWGVCTDTQYF.